This T cell receptor beta chain was profiled in a study of T-cell reconstitution after alpha-beta-depleted transplantation in children. Unique molecular identifiers were built into the TCRbeta library. TCRdb independently ran MiXCR on the PCR reads; one entry per CDR3 protein. The sample has about 640,000 distinct CDR3 sequences, around 16% seen once. V was trimmed by 2 bases and J by 3 bases, leaving 7 bases between them. The CDR3 length is 13 residues. Germline CDR1 MNHNY, CDR2 SVGAGI (reference sequence). This clonotype was observed many times. The rearrangement uses TRBV6-6 and TRBJ1-2; D uncertain. This TCR came from a human donor who donated a stem cell graft to a child with acute myeloid leukemia. This material consisted of PBMCs from the stem cell graft donor, taken from the stem cell graft. The CDR3 sequence is CASSYGPDYGYTF. DNA for the CDR3: TGTGCCAGCAGTTACGGTCCCGACTATGGCTACACCTTC.